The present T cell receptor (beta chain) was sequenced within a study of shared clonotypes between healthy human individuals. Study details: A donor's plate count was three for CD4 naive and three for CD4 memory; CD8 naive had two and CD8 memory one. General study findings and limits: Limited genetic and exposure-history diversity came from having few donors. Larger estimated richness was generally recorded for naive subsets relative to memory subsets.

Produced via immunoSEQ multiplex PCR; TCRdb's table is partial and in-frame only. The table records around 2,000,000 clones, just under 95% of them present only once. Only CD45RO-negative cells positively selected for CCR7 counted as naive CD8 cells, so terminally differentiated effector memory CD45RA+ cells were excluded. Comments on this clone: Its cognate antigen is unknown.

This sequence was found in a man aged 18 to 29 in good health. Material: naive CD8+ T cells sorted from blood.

The CDR3 sequence: CAWVGRNSNQPQHF. The CDR3 DNA is TGTGCCTGGGTTGGACGGAATAGCAATCAGCCCCAGCATTTT. J is TRBJ1-5 and V is TRBV30; no clear D gene. The length of the CDR3 is 14 residues. V was shortened by 5 bases and J by 0 bases, with 11 bases between the two germline ends. The germline gives CDR1 GTSNPN, CDR2 SVGIG (reference sequence).